These 6 T cell receptor beta chains were sequenced from one sample in a study of cytomegalovirus exposure and HLA in healthy donors (dated by TCRdb to 2016 to 2017). Library prep was done by the immunoSEQ multiplex PCR assay. A mixture of 60 forward primers for TCR Vbeta segments and 13 reverse primers for TCR Jbeta segments was used in the multiplex PCR. The table comes from immuneACCESS by way of TCRdb, which keeps in-frame sequences with V and J called. Part of the clones is missing from these tables; in studies checked, under half for an unresolved V gene and the rest for unknown reasons. For this sample the table gives about 140,000 clones, of which 80% to 85% were detected only once. Over 1% of the sample is held by the ten biggest clonotypes. The sequencing input was PBMCs. The receptors were sampled from a female donor in good health and CMV-seronegative.

The V gene is TRBV2, the J gene TRBJ1-5, with 11 nucleotides matching TRBD1. The ends lost 11 bases at V and 7 bases at J; junction bases unmatched: 7. Germline CDR1 is SNHLY and CDR2 is FYNNEI. The CDR3 is 13 amino acids. The CDR3 nucleotides read TGTGCCGGGGGACAGGGGGGAAACCAGCCCCAGCATTTT. Encoded protein: CAGGQGGNQPQHF.

The chain combines TRBV29-1 with TRBJ1-1; possible D gene TRBD1, 5 bases. Trimming shortened V by 4 bases and J by 3 bases, and 9 bases separated the two germline ends. From germline, CDR1 is SQVTM and CDR2 ANQGSEA. This CDR3 region has 12 residues. CDR3 sequence (DNA): TGCAGCGTTGTCAGGGACTACACTGAAGCTTTCTTT. This translates into CSVVRDYTEAFF.

This clone was detected only once. The chain links TRBV25-1 to TRBJ1-4; D may be TRBD1 (5 bases). This CDR3 region has 15 residues. Germline V CDR1 and CDR2: MGHDK, SYGVNS. Between the trimmed V and J ends, which lost 3 bases and 5 bases, there was a span of 13 bases. The CDR3 here is CASSDPWGGNEKLFF. As DNA, the CDR3 is TGTGCCAGCAGTGATCCGTGGGGGGGGAATGAAAAACTGTTTTTT.

V usage is TRBV6-6 and J usage is TRBJ1-4, with TRBD1 matching over 7 bases. J was trimmed by 2 bases and V by 5 bases; bases with no gene match: 5. Germline V gives CDR1 MNHNY, CDR2 SVGAGI (reference sequence). The CDR3 covers 15 residues. CDR3 loop: CASSILRGTNEKLFF. The DNA for the CDR3 is TGTGCCAGCAGTATCCTCAGGGGGACTAATGAAAAACTGTTTTTT.

The chain employs TRBV4-1 and TRBJ1-1; TRBD1 might be the D (5 bases). The germline gives CDR1 MGHRA, CDR2 YSYEKL. The CDR3 covers 16 residues. Trimming left V 4 bases short and J 0 bases short, with 15 bases between. This CDR3 is CASSPPRGRMNTEAFF. In DNA, the CDR3 is TGCGCCAGCAGCCCACCAAGGGGCAGAATGAACACTGAAGCTTTCTTT.

The chain is built from TRBV5-6 and TRBJ1-3, with D unresolved. The CDR3 loop spans 15 amino acids. V was cut by 0 bases and J by 2 bases, with 9 bases left in between. The germline V gene encodes CDR1 SGHDT and CDR2 YYEEEE. The CDR3: CASSLEQKTGNTIYF. Here the CDR3 DNA reads TGTGCCAGCAGCTTGGAACAGAAGACTGGAAACACCATATATTTT.